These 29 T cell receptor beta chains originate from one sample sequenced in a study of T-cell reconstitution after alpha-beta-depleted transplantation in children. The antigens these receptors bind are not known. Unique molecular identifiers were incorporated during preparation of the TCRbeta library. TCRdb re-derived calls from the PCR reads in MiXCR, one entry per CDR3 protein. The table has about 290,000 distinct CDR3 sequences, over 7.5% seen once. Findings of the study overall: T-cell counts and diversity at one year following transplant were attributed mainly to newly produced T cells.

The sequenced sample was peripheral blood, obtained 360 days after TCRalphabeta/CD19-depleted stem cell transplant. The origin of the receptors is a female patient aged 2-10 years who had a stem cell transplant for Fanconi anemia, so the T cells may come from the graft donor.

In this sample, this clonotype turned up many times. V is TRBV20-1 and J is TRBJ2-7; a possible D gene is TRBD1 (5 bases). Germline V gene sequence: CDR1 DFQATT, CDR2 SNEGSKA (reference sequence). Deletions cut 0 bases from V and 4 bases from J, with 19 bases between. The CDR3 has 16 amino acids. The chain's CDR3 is CSARDIRGLTLYEQYV. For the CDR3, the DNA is TGCAGTGCTAGAGATATAAGGGGATTGACTTTATACGAGCAGTACGTC.

In DNA, the CDR3 is TGTGCCAGCAGTTTATGGCGGACAGGGGTTGGCGGCTACACCTTC. This codes for CASSLWRTGVGGYTF. The chain carries TRBV28 and TRBJ1-2; 9 bases align to TRBD1. This CDR3 is 15 amino acids long. J lost 8 bases, V lost 0 bases, and 7 bases had no gene match. CDR1 MDHEN and CDR2 SYDVKM come from the germline V gene.

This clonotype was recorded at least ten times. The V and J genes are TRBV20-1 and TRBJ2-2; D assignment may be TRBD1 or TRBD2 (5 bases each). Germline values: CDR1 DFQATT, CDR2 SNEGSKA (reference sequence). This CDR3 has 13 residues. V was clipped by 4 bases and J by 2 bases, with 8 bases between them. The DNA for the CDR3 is TGCAGTGCTAACCGGGACAACACCGGGGAGCTGTTTTTT. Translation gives CSANRDNTGELFF.

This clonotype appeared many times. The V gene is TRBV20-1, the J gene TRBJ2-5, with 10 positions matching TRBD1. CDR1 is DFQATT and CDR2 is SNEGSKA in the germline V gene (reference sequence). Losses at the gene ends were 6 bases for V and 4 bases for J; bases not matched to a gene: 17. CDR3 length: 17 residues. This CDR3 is CSAFVVGQGYEGETQYF. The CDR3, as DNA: TGCAGTGCCTTCGTTGTGGGACAGGGGTATGAGGGAGAGACCCAGTACTTC.

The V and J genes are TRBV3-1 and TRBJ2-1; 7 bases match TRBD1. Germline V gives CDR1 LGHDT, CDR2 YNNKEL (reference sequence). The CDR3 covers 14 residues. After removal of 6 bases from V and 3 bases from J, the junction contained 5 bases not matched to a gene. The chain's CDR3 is CASRRQGIYNEQFF. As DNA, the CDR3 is TGTGCCAGCAGGCGACAGGGCATCTACAATGAGCAGTTCTTC.

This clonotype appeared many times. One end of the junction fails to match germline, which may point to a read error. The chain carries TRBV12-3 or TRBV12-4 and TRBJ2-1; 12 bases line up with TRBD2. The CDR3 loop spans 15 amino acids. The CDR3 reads CASSLAGGPKGEQFF. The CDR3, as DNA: TGTGCCAGCAGTCTAGCGGGGGGGCCGAAGGGTGAGCAGTTCTTC.

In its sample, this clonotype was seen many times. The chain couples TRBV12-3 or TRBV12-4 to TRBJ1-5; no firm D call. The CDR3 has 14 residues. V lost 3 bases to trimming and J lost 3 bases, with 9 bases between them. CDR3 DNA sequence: TGTGCCAGCAGTTTTAATACCAACAATCAGCCCCAGCATTTT. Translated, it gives CASSFNTNNQPQHF.

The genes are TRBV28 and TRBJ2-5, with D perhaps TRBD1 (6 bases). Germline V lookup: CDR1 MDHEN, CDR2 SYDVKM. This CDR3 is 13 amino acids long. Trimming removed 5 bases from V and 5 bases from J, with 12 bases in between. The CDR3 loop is CASSEGHMETQYF. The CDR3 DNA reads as TGTGCCAGCAGTGAGGGACATATGGAGACCCAGTACTTC.

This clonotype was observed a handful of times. The CDR3 here is CASSPRDGDLSGANVLTF. CDR3 in DNA: TGTGCCAGCTCACCCCGGGACGGGGATCTCTCTGGGGCCAACGTCCTGACTTTC. The chain links TRBV18 to TRBJ2-6; D is possibly TRBD1 or TRBD2 (5 bases each). CDR3 length equals 18 residues. The V end was cut by 3 bases, the J end by 0 bases, with 15 bases between. CDR1 is KGHSH, CDR2 LQKENI, per germline. Using reference TRBV18 and TRBJ2-6 for the parts outside the CDR3, the full variable domain is NAGVMQNPRHLVRRRGQEARLRCSPMKGHSHVYWYRQLPEEGLKFMVYLQKENIIDESGMPKERFSAEFPKEGPSILRIQQVVRGDSAAYFCASSPRDGDLSGANVLTFGAGSRLTVL.

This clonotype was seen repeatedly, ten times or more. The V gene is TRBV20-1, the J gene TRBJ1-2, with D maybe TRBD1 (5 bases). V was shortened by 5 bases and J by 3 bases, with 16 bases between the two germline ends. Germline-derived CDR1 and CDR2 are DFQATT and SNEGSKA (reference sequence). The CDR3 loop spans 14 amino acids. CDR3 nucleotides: TGCAGTGCTTCGAGGAGGGGAGCCCACTATGGCTACACCTTC. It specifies CSASRRGAHYGYTF.

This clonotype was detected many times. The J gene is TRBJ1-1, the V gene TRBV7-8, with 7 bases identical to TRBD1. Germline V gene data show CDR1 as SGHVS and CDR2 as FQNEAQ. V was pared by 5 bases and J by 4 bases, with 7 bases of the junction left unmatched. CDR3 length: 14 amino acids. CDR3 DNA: TGTGCCAGCAGCGCATACAGGGGAGGCACTGAAGCTTTCTTT. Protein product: CASSAYRGGTEAFF.

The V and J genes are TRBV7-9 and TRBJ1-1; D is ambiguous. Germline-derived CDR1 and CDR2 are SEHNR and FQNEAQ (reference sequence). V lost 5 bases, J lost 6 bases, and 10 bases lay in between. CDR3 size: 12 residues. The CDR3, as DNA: TGTGCCAGCAGCCGGCCTGGGGCTGAAGCTTTCTTT. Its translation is CASSRPGAEAFF.

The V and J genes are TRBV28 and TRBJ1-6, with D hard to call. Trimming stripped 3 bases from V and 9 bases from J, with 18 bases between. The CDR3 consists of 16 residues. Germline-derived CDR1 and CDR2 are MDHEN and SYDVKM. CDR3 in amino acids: CASSFRAGRRGSPLHF. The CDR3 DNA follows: TGTGCCAGCAGTTTCAGAGCGGGCCGTCGGGGTTCACCCCTCCACTTT.

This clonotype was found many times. The CDR3 spells CASSPPEGRSETQYF. CDR3 bases: TGTGCCAGCAGTCCCCCGGAAGGGAGGAGTGAGACCCAGTACTTC. V usage is TRBV12-3 or TRBV12-4 and J usage is TRBJ2-5; the D gene is possibly TRBD2 (6 bases). Trimming left V 5 bases short and J 5 bases short, with 18 bases between. The CDR3 loop spans 15 amino acids.

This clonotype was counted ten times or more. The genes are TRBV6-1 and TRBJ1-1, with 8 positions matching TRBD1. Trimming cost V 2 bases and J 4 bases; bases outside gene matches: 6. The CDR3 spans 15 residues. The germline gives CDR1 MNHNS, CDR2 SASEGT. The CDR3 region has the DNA TGTGCCAGCAGTGAAAGCACAGGGGGGGGCACTGAAGCTTTCTTT. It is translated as CASSESTGGGTEAFF.

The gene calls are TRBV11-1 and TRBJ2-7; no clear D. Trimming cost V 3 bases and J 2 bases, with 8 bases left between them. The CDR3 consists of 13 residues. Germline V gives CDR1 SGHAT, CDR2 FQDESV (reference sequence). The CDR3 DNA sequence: TGTGCCAGCAGCTTCGACTTACCCTACGAGCAGTACTTC. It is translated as CASSFDLPYEQYF.

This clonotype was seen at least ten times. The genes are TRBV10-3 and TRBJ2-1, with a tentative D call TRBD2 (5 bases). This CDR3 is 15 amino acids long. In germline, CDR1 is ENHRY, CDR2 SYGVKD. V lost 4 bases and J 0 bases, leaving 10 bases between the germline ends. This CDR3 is CAISGPGSSYNEQFF. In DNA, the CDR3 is TGTGCCATCAGTGGACCGGGGAGCTCCTACAATGAGCAGTTCTTC.

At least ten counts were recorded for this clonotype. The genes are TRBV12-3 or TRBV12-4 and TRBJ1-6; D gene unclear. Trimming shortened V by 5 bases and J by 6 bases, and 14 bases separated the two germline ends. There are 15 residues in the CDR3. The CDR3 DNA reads TGTGCCAGCAGTGAACGTATTGAGGGTAATTCACCCCTCCACTTT. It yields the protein CASSERIEGNSPLHF.

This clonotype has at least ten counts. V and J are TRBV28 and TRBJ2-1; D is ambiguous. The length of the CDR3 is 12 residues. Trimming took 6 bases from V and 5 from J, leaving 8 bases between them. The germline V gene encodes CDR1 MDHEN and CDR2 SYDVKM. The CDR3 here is CASRYRDNEQFF. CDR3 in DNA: TGTGCCAGCAGATACCGGGACAATGAGCAGTTCTTC.

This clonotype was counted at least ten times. The CDR3 spells CASSYSGSNQPQHF. CDR3 sequence (DNA): TGTGCCAGCAGTTACAGTGGAAGCAATCAGCCCCAGCATTTT. The gene calls are TRBV12-3 or TRBV12-4 and TRBJ1-5; D is unclear. CDR3 length: 14 amino acids. V shed 4 bases and J shed 1 base, with 8 bases lying between them.

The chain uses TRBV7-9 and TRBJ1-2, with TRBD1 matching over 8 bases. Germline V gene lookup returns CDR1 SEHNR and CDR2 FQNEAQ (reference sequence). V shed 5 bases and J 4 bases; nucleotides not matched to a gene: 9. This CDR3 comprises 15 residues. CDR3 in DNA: TGTGCCAGCAGCCTGGACAGGGAGGCCGGCTATGGCTACACCTTC. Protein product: CASSLDREAGYGYTF.

CDR3 DNA: TGTGCCAGCAGTTTAAACTCCGGGACTGAAGCTTTCTTT. This sequence encodes CASSLNSGTEAFF. The chain carries TRBV27 and TRBJ1-1; D gene uncertain. The germline gives CDR1 MNHEY, CDR2 SMNVEV (reference sequence). CDR3 length: 13 amino acids. Trimming stripped 2 bases from V and 5 bases from J, with 9 bases between.

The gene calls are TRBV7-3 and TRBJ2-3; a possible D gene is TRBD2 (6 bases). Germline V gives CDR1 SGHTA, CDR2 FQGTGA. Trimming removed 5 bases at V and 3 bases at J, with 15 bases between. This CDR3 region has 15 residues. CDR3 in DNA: TGTGCCAGCAGCCCAAGCGGGTCGGGAACAGATACGCAGTATTTT. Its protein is CASSPSGSGTDTQYF.

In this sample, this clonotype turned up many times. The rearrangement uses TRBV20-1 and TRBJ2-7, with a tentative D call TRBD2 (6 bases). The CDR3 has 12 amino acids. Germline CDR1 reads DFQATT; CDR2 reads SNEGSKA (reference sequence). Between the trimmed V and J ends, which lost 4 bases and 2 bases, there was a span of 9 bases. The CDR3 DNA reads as TGCAGTGCTATTAGCGGAACCTACGAGCAGTACTTC. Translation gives CSAISGTYEQYF.

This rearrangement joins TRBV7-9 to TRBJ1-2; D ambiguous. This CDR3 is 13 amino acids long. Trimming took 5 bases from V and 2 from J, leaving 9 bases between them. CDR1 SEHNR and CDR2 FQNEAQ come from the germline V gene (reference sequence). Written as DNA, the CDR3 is TGTGCCAGCAGCCCCGCTGGGAACTATGGCTACACCTTC. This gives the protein CASSPAGNYGYTF.

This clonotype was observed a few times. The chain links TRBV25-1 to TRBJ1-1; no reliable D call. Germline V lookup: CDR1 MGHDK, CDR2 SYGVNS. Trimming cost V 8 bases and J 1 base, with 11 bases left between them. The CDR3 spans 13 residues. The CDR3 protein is CASSWAGNTEAFF. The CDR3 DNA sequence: TGTGCCAGCTCCTGGGCCGGGAACACTGAAGCTTTCTTT.

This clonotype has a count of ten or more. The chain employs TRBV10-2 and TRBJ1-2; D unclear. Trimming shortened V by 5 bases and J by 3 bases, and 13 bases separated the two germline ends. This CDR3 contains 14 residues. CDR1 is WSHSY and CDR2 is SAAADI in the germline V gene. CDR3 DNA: TGCGCCAGCAGTTACAGACGTCGGGACTATGGCTACACCTTC. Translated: CASSYRRRDYGYTF.

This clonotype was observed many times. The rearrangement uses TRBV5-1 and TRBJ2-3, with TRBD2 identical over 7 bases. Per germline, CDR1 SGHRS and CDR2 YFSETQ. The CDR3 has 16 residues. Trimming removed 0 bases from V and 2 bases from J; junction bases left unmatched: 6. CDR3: CASSLDPSGYTDTQYF. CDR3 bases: TGCGCCAGCAGCTTGGACCCTAGCGGATACACAGATACGCAGTATTTT.

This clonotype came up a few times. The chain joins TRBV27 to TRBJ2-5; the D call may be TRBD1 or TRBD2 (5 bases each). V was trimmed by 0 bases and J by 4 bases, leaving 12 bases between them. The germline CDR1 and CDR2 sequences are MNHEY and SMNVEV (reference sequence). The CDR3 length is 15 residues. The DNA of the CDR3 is TGTGCCAGCAGTTTATCGGGGGAAGGGAGAGAGACCCAGTACTTC. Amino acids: CASSLSGEGRETQYF.